This is a list of T cell receptor beta chains from one sample in a study of T cells in Graves' hyperthyroidism and ophthalmopathy. TCRdb re-analysed the multiplex PCR reads in MiXCR, keeping a single row per CDR3 protein. Altogether 560,000 or so distinct CDR3 sequences are present, 46% being singletons, with the ten largest covering about 8.2%. Material for sequencing was peripheral blood or thyroid tissue (not recorded which). The receptors were gathered from a woman under 30 with Graves' hyperthyroidism. The CDR3 runs from the conserved cysteine through the conserved F or W. The D gene is left open where the match is weak. Only some rows state a clone size, as once, few, many or a class for expanded clones.

CDR3 protein: CSLAGGANVLTF
CDR3 DNA: TGCAGCTTAGCTGGGGGGGCCAACGTCCTGACTTTC
J gene: TRBJ2-6
V gene: TRBV29-1
clone size: NA
D gene: NA

CDR3 protein: CASSQDPTSGSYEQYF
CDR3 DNA: TGTGCCAGCAGCCAAGATCCCACTAGCGGAAGTTACGAGCAGTACTTC
J gene: TRBJ2-7
V gene: TRBV5-5
clone size: few
D gene: TRBD2

CDR3 protein: CSVATLAGPGSEQFF
CDR3 DNA: TGCAGCGTCGCAACACTAGCGGGTCCAGGGAGTGAGCAGTTCTTC
J gene: TRBJ2-1
V gene: TRBV29-1
clone size: few
D gene: TRBD2

CDR3 protein: CASSQEQGNTEAFF
CDR3 DNA: TGTGCCAGCAGCCAAGAACAGGGTAACACTGAAGCTTTCTTT
J gene: TRBJ1-1
V gene: TRBV14
clone size: once
D gene: NA

CDR3 protein: CASRAGDYGYTF
CDR3 DNA: TGTGCCAGCCGCGCCGGAGACTATGGCTACACCTTC
J gene: TRBJ1-2
V gene: TRBV25-1
clone size: NA
D gene: NA

CDR3 protein: CASSIDRGF
CDR3 DNA: TGTGCCAGTAGTATCGACAGGGGTTTT
J gene: TRBJ1-3
V gene: TRBV19
clone size: NA
D gene: TRBD1

CDR3 protein: CASKRCLHATFSGNTIYF
CDR3 DNA: TGTGCCAGCAAAAGGTGTCTCCACGCCACCTTCTCTGGAAACACCATATATTTT
J gene: TRBJ1-3
V gene: TRBV2
clone size: once
D gene: NA

CDR3 protein: CASSESMDSPLHF
CDR3 DNA: TGTGCCAGCAGCGAGTCGATGGATTCACCCCTCCACTTT
J gene: TRBJ1-6
V gene: TRBV16
clone size: NA
D gene: NA

CDR3 protein: CASTPIEGSEAFF
CDR3 DNA: TGTGCCAGCACCCCCATAGAGGGTTCTGAAGCTTTCTTT
J gene: TRBJ1-1
V gene: TRBV2
clone size: NA
D gene: NA

CDR3 protein: CASSLIAGAAKQFF
CDR3 DNA: TGTGCCAGCAGCTTAATTGCGGGGGCCGCCAAGCAGTTCTTC
J gene: TRBJ2-1
V gene: TRBV7-3
clone size: once
D gene: NA

CDR3 protein: CASSLGTVNNEKLFF
CDR3 DNA: TGTGCCAGCAGCCTTGGGACGGTCAATAATGAAAAACTGTTTTTT
J gene: TRBJ1-4
V gene: TRBV7-6
clone size: few
D gene: NA

CDR3 protein: CSVDPRTGRADTQYF
CDR3 DNA: TGCAGCGTTGACCCTCGGACAGGGCGGGCAGATACGCAGTATTTT
J gene: TRBJ2-3
V gene: TRBV29-1
clone size: once
D gene: TRBD1

CDR3 protein: CSATTPNTGELFF
CDR3 DNA: TGCAGTGCTACGACACCTAACACCGGGGAGCTGTTTTTT
J gene: TRBJ2-2
V gene: TRBV20-1
clone size: NA
D gene: NA

CDR3 protein: CASGWPQHF
CDR3 DNA: TGTGCTAGTGGTTGGCCCCAGCATTTT
J gene: TRBJ1-5
V gene: TRBV12-5
clone size: few
D gene: NA

CDR3 protein: CASSLGLHNYEQYF
CDR3 DNA: TGTGCCAGCAGCTTGGGACTCCACAACTACGAGCAGTACTTC
J gene: TRBJ2-7
V gene: TRBV5-6
clone size: NA
D gene: NA

CDR3 protein: CASSRTSGDTGELFF
CDR3 DNA: TGTGCCAGCAGTAGGACTAGCGGCGACACCGGGGAGCTGTTTTTT
J gene: TRBJ2-2
V gene: TRBV7-2
clone size: NA
D gene: TRBD2

CDR3 protein: CASSVLAGGSETQYF
CDR3 DNA: TGTGCCAGTAGTGTATTAGCGGGAGGGAGTGAGACCCAGTACTTC
J gene: TRBJ2-5
V gene: TRBV19
clone size: NA
D gene: TRBD2